These T cell receptor beta chains were read from a single sample in a study of cytomegalovirus exposure and HLA in healthy donors. TCRdb's copy holds only in-frame clones and misses some; the assay was immunoSEQ multiplex PCR. The data hold some 250,000 clones, with 70% to 90% observed a single time. What was sequenced was PBMCs. All receptors come from a woman aged 25 to 45 in good health and CMV-seropositive. CDR3s include the opening cysteine and the closing phenylalanine or tryptophan. Each record gives: V gene, D gene, clone size, J gene, CDR3 DNA, CDR3 protein. D genes are given only for firm matches. Rows give clone size only sometimes, using once, few, many, or a class for an expanded clone.

V gene: TRBV2; D gene: .; clone size: many; J gene: TRBJ2-7; CDR3 DNA: TGTGCCAGCAATGCGCAGGGATACGAGCAGTACTTC; CDR3 protein: CASNAQGYEQYF
V gene: TRBV4-1; D gene: TRBD1; clone size: .; J gene: TRBJ2-7; CDR3 DNA: TGCGCCAGCAGCCAACACTCTCAGGGGGCCCTCCCTGGCGAGCAGTACTTC; CDR3 protein: CASSQHSQGALPGEQYF
V gene: TRBV6-6; D gene: .; clone size: once; J gene: TRBJ1-1; CDR3 DNA: TGTGCCAGCAGCTCTTTGGAGGACACTGAAGCTTTCTTT; CDR3 protein: CASSSLEDTEAFF
V gene: TRBV27; D gene: TRBD1; clone size: .; J gene: TRBJ2-1; CDR3 DNA: TGTGCCAGCAGTCCCAGGACAGGTCTGGGGCAGTTCTTC; CDR3 protein: CASSPRTGLGQFF
V gene: TRBV9; D gene: TRBD1; clone size: .; J gene: TRBJ2-4; CDR3 DNA: TGTGCCAGCAGCGACCAACCGGGACAGCCAAACATTCAGTACTTC; CDR3 protein: CASSDQPGQPNIQYF
V gene: TRBV25-1; D gene: .; clone size: .; J gene: TRBJ2-2; CDR3 DNA: TGTGCCAGCAGTGAATATAGAGGGAACACCGGGGAGCTGTTTTTT; CDR3 protein: CASSEYRGNTGELFF
V gene: TRBV29-1; D gene: .; clone size: once; J gene: TRBJ2-1; CDR3 DNA: TGCAGCGTTGCCGATTTTAGCTCCTACAATGAGCAGTTCTTC; CDR3 protein: CSVADFSSYNEQFF
V gene: TRBV5-5; D gene: .; clone size: .; J gene: TRBJ2-1; CDR3 DNA: TGTGCCAGCAGCTTGGTTGCCAGTGACAATGAGCAGTTCTTC; CDR3 protein: CASSLVASDNEQFF
V gene: TRBV11-3; D gene: TRBD1; clone size: .; J gene: TRBJ1-1; CDR3 DNA: TGTGCCAGCAGCTTAGATGGACAGGGGAACACTGAAGCTTTCTTT; CDR3 protein: CASSLDGQGNTEAFF
V gene: TRBV6-5; D gene: TRBD2; clone size: .; J gene: TRBJ2-3; CDR3 DNA: TGTGCCAGCCGCGGGGGAAGCACAGATACGCAGTATTTT; CDR3 protein: CASRGGSTDTQYF
V gene: TRBV5-1; D gene: .; clone size: .; J gene: TRBJ1-5; CDR3 DNA: TGCGCCAGCAGCACGGGACTCCCTGGCAATCAGCCCCAGCATTTT; CDR3 protein: CASSTGLPGNQPQHF
V gene: TRBV30; D gene: TRBD1; clone size: .; J gene: TRBJ2-6; CDR3 DNA: TGTGCCTGGAGGAACAGGGGGCCTGGGGCCAACGTCCTGACTTTC; CDR3 protein: CAWRNRGPGANVLTF
V gene: TRBV7-9; D gene: .; clone size: once; J gene: TRBJ2-5; CDR3 DNA: TGTGCCAGCAGCTTAATGGGCAGCCAAGAGACCCAGTACTTC; CDR3 protein: CASSLMGSQETQYF
V gene: TRBV5-1; D gene: TRBD1; clone size: few; J gene: TRBJ2-3; CDR3 DNA: TGCGCCAGCAGCTTGCAGACAGGGGCAGATACGCAGTATTTT; CDR3 protein: CASSLQTGADTQYF
V gene: TRBV19; D gene: TRBD1; clone size: .; J gene: TRBJ2-7; CDR3 DNA: TGTGCCAGTAGTACCCCCCGGGACAGGGACTACGAGCAGTACTTC; CDR3 protein: CASSTPRDRDYEQYF
V gene: TRBV5-4; D gene: TRBD2; clone size: .; J gene: TRBJ2-2; CDR3 DNA: TGTGCCAGCAGCCCGGGACTAGCGGGAGGACTCACCGGGGAGCTGTTTTTT; CDR3 protein: CASSPGLAGGLTGELFF
V gene: TRBV15; D gene: TRBD2; clone size: few; J gene: TRBJ2-7; CDR3 DNA: TGTGCCACCAGCAGAGATCCAGCGGGAGGAGGGGGCGAGCAGTACTTC; CDR3 protein: CATSRDPAGGGGEQYF
V gene: TRBV5-5; D gene: TRBD2; clone size: .; J gene: TRBJ2-7; CDR3 DNA: TGTGCCAGCAGCTTAGAGGGACTAGCTATTTGGGAGTACTTC; CDR3 protein: CASSLEGLAIWEYF
V gene: TRBV9; D gene: TRBD2; clone size: .; J gene: TRBJ2-1; CDR3 DNA: TGTGCCAGCAGCGTAGGAAGCGGGACCTACAATGAGCAGTTCTTC; CDR3 protein: CASSVGSGTYNEQFF
V gene: TRBV5-4; D gene: .; clone size: once; J gene: TRBJ1-2; CDR3 DNA: TGTGCCAGCAGCCTACAGGGTAGCGATGGCTACACCTTC; CDR3 protein: CASSLQGSDGYTF
V gene: TRBV11-3; D gene: TRBD1; clone size: .; J gene: TRBJ1-2; CDR3 DNA: TGTGCCAGCAGCTCCTTCGGACAGGATGGCTACACCTTC; CDR3 protein: CASSSFGQDGYTF
V gene: TRBV11-3; D gene: .; clone size: .; J gene: TRBJ2-5; CDR3 DNA: TGTGCCAGCAGCTTAGATGGGAGCTCTCAGGAGACCCAGTACTTC; CDR3 protein: CASSLDGSSQETQYF
V gene: TRBV10-3; D gene: .; clone size: once; J gene: TRBJ2-7; CDR3 DNA: TGTGCCATCAGCCTTCCCGCGGTTGACGAGCAGTACTTC; CDR3 protein: CAISLPAVDEQYF
V gene: TRBV5-1; D gene: TRBD1; clone size: .; J gene: TRBJ1-1; CDR3 DNA: TGCGCCAGCAGCTTGGACAGGGGGTTGCCCGAAGCTTTCTTT; CDR3 protein: CASSLDRGLPEAFF
V gene: TRBV11-2; D gene: TRBD1; clone size: .; J gene: TRBJ1-4; CDR3 DNA: TGTGCCAGCAGTTCTGAGGGGGCAAATGAAAAACTGTTTTTT; CDR3 protein: CASSSEGANEKLFF
V gene: TRBV5-1; D gene: TRBD2; clone size: .; J gene: TRBJ2-2; CDR3 DNA: TGCGCCAGCAGCGGTCTAGCGGGAGGGTTCAGCGGGGAGCTGTTTTTT; CDR3 protein: CASSGLAGGFSGELFF
V gene: TRBV2; D gene: .; clone size: .; J gene: TRBJ2-3; CDR3 DNA: TGTGCCAGCAGAGCGGAGGCATGGGATACGCAGTATTTT; CDR3 protein: CASRAEAWDTQYF
V gene: TRBV19; D gene: TRBD2; clone size: .; J gene: TRBJ2-7; CDR3 DNA: TGTGCCAGTAGGACGCTAGCGGGAGGTGACTACGAGCAGTACTTC; CDR3 protein: CASRTLAGGDYEQYF
V gene: TRBV27; D gene: .; clone size: .; J gene: TRBJ2-7; CDR3 DNA: TGTGCCAGCAGTTTTCTCAGGTCATCCTCCTACGAGCAGTACTTC; CDR3 protein: CASSFLRSSSYEQYF
V gene: TRBV19; D gene: TRBD1; clone size: .; J gene: TRBJ2-7; CDR3 DNA: TGTGCCAGTAGTATCGGACAGGCAACCTACGAGCAGTACTTC; CDR3 protein: CASSIGQATYEQYF
V gene: TRBV5-1; D gene: .; clone size: .; J gene: TRBJ2-2; CDR3 DNA: TGCGCCAGCAGCTTGGGAGCCGCGAACACCGGGGAGCTGTTTTTT; CDR3 protein: CASSLGAANTGELFF
V gene: TRBV27; D gene: TRBD2; clone size: .; J gene: TRBJ2-3; CDR3 DNA: TGTGCCAGCAGTCACACTAGCGCCCCATATATAAGCACAGATACGCAGTATTTT; CDR3 protein: CASSHTSAPYISTDTQYF
V gene: TRBV7-6; D gene: .; clone size: .; J gene: TRBJ1-1; CDR3 DNA: TGTGCCACCGAGGAGGGTATGAACACTGAAGCTTTCTTT; CDR3 protein: CATEEGMNTEAFF
V gene: TRBV5-1; D gene: TRBD1; clone size: few; J gene: TRBJ1-1; CDR3 DNA: TGCGCCAGCAGCTGGGGAACAGGGGGAACTGAAGCTTTCTTT; CDR3 protein: CASSWGTGGTEAFF
V gene: TRBV6-5; D gene: TRBD2; clone size: .; J gene: TRBJ2-5; CDR3 DNA: TGTGCCAGCACTGCCCCGGAGGCCACCCGGGGGGCCCAGTACTTC; CDR3 protein: CASTAPEATRGAQYF
V gene: TRBV23-1; D gene: TRBD1; clone size: .; J gene: TRBJ1-5; CDR3 DNA: TGCGCCAGCAGTCCTTCAGGGGGTTCTCAGCCCCAGCATTTT; CDR3 protein: CASSPSGGSQPQHF
V gene: TRBV28; D gene: .; clone size: .; J gene: TRBJ1-2; CDR3 DNA: TGTGCCAGCAGCCCCGCCGGCAGGGGCTACACCTTC; CDR3 protein: CASSPAGRGYTF